Listed here are 24 T cell receptor beta chains from one sample, sequenced in a study of post-analysis software for immune sequencing data. The study, taken as a whole, reports: The study found TRBV5-6, TRBV5-1 and TRBV20-1 among about five TRBV segments more frequent in patients than controls.

Their antigen targets remain unknown. The authors incorporated unique molecular identifiers into the TCR beta cDNA libraries. One entry per CDR3 protein results from TCRdb running MiXCR on the PCR reads. The table includes fewer than 900,000 distinct CDR3 sequences, more than 45% detected once. The sample taken for sequencing was blood. The receptors come from a girl aged 10-17 years with multiple sclerosis.

The chain couples TRBV6-5 to TRBJ1-2; unclear D gene. CDR3 length equals 13 residues. V was clipped by 2 bases and J by 7 bases, with 11 bases between them. Germline lookup yields CDR1 MNHEY and CDR2 SVGAGI. This CDR3 reads CASSYGDRSGYTF. CDR3 nucleotide sequence: TGTGCCAGCAGTTACGGGGATAGGAGTGGCTACACCTTC.

The table lists this clonotype with many counts. The V and J genes are TRBV27 and TRBJ2-7; TRBD1 agrees at 7 bases. The germline V gene has CDR1 MNHEY and CDR2 SMNVEV (reference sequence). CDR3 length: 13 residues. V dropped 5 bases and J dropped 3; count of bases not matched to a gene: 4. CDR3 nucleotide sequence: TGTGCCAGCAGTCCCCGACAGGGCTACGAGCAGTACTTC. This codes for CASSPRQGYEQYF.

The V and J genes are TRBV10-3 and TRBJ2-1; a possible D gene is TRBD2 (7 bases). The CDR3 is 16 residues long. The germline V and J ends were trimmed by 4 bases and 9 bases, with 22 bases remaining between them. Per the germline V gene, CDR1 is ENHRY and CDR2 is SYGVKD. CDR3 sequence (DNA): TGTGCCATCAGTGGGGGGCGGGAGTGGGGCCACAGTGAGCAGTTCTTC. Translating gives CAISGGREWGHSEQFF.

This clonotype was recorded only once. The genes are TRBV5-6 and TRBJ2-1; D is uncertain. Germline lookup yields CDR1 SGHDT and CDR2 YYEEEE. This CDR3 spans 13 amino acids. Trimming pared 4 bases from V and 3 bases from J, leaving 8 bases between. CDR3 in amino acids: CASSGTFYNEQFF. Here the CDR3 DNA reads TGTGCCAGCAGCGGTACTTTCTACAATGAGCAGTTCTTC.

The genes are TRBV6-6 and TRBJ2-3; 9 bases fit TRBD2. The ends lost 2 bases at V and 8 bases at J; junction bases unmatched: 2. The CDR3 loop spans 13 amino acids. Germline CDR1 is MNHNY and CDR2 is SVGAGI (reference sequence). The CDR3 loop reads CASSYGGRGTQYF. The CDR3 DNA follows: TGTGCCAGCAGTTACGGCGGGAGGGGTACGCAGTATTTT.

This clonotype has more than one count but fewer than ten. The chain is built from TRBV5-1 and TRBJ1-1; D gene unclear. CDR1 SGHRS and CDR2 YFSETQ come from the germline V gene. Trimming took 5 bases from V and 0 from J, leaving 8 bases between them. CDR3 length equals 13 residues. CDR3 sequence (DNA): TGCGCCAGCAGAGGCCGTCTGAACACTGAAGCTTTCTTT. This translates into CASRGRLNTEAFF. Full variable domain (remainder filled in from reference TRBV5-1 and TRBJ1-1): KAGVTQTPRYLIKTRGQQVTLSCSPISGHRSVSWYQQTPGQGLQFLFEYFSETQRNKGNFPGRFSGRQFSNSRSEMNVSTLELGDSALYLCASRGRLNTEAFFGQGTRLTVV.

V gene TRBV28 combines with J gene TRBJ1-1; D is undetermined. Germline assignment: CDR1 MDHEN and CDR2 SYDVKM. V lost 3 bases and J 1 base, leaving 6 bases between the germline ends. This CDR3 has 13 amino acids. The CDR3 DNA sequence: TGTGCCAGCAGTTTTGCCACGAACACTGAAGCTTTCTTT. It yields the protein CASSFATNTEAFF. Based on the CDR3 plus reference TRBV28 and TRBJ1-1, the full variable domain is DVKVTQSSRYLVKRTGEKVFLECVQDMDHENMFWYRQDPGLGLRLIYFSYDVKMKEKGDIPEGYSVSREKKERFSLILESASTNQTSMYLCASSFATNTEAFFGQGTRLTVV.

A few counts support this clonotype. This rearrangement joins TRBV6-6 to TRBJ2-1; TRBD2 aligns across 12 bases. V dropped 1 base and J dropped 8; count of bases not matched to a gene: 6. This CDR3 region has 16 residues. The germline V gene encodes CDR1 MNHNY and CDR2 SVGAGI (reference sequence). The CDR3 sequence is CASSYWASGRGDEQFF. The CDR3 nucleotides read TGTGCCAGCAGTTACTGGGCTAGCGGGAGGGGTGATGAGCAGTTCTTC.

There are a few counts of this clonotype. The chain joins TRBV6-2 or TRBV6-3 to TRBJ1-2; D remains ambiguous. The CDR3 has 12 amino acids. V shed 5 bases and J shed 6 bases, with 10 bases lying between them. Germline V gives CDR1 MNHEY, CDR2 SVGEGT. The CDR3, as DNA: TGTGCCAGCAGTATAACGGTGGATGGCTACACCTTC. This sequence encodes CASSITVDGYTF.

The V and J genes are TRBV20-1 and TRBJ1-1; the D is unclear. The ends were cut back, 3 bases at V and 10 bases at J, with 9 bases in the middle. Germline assignment: CDR1 DFQATT and CDR2 SNEGSKA (reference sequence). CDR3 length: 10 residues. The CDR3 protein is CSASRFGAFF. DNA for the CDR3: TGCAGTGCTAGTAGGTTTGGAGCTTTCTTT.

This chain links TRBV4-2 with TRBJ2-1; D is possibly TRBD2 (5 bases). Germline V gene sequence: CDR1 LGHNA, CDR2 YNFKEQ. V was shortened by 1 base and J by 8 bases, with 15 bases between the two germline ends. The CDR3 spans 15 residues. The DNA of the CDR3 is TGTGCCAGCAGCCAAGGGGATCAACTAGAGGATGAGCAGTTCTTC. As protein: CASSQGDQLEDEQFF.

The chain carries TRBV7-9 and TRBJ2-7; TRBD2 matches 8 bases. V lost 2 bases and J lost 3; bases outside the gene matches: 6. Germline values: CDR1 SEHNR, CDR2 FQNEAQ (reference sequence). This CDR3 contains 15 residues. CDR3 amino acids: CASSLSSGGFYEQYF. Written as DNA, the CDR3 is TGTGCCAGCAGCTTATCCAGCGGGGGATTCTACGAGCAGTACTTC. The full variable domain, its missing parts supplied by reference TRBV7-9 and TRBJ2-7, is DTGVSQNPRHKITKRGQNVTFRCDPISEHNRLYWYRQTLGQGPEFLTYFQNEAQLEKSRLLSDRFSAERPKGSFSTLEIQRTEQGDSAMYLCASSLSSGGFYEQYFGPGTRLTVT.

This clonotype was seen a few times. The J gene is TRBJ2-3, the V gene TRBV10-3, with 14 bases fitting TRBD2. Germline V gene lookup returns CDR1 ENHRY and CDR2 SYGVKD. There are 17 residues in the CDR3. The V gene end was trimmed by 8 bases and the J gene end by 0 bases; junction bases not matched to a gene: 7. This CDR3 reads CAIRRLAGGTSTDTQYF. The CDR3 bases are TGTGCCATCCGCCGACTAGCGGGAGGGACTAGCACAGATACGCAGTATTTT.

The rearrangement uses TRBV20-1 and TRBJ2-5; 9 bases agree with TRBD2. CDR3 length: 18 residues. CDR1 and CDR2 from the germline V gene are DFQATT and SNEGSKA (reference sequence). The trim removed 2 bases at V and 2 bases at J, leaving 15 bases unmatched. CDR3 loop: CSARYSRGPGLAQETQYF. CDR3 DNA sequence: TGCAGTGCTAGATATAGCCGGGGCCCGGGACTAGCTCAAGAGACCCAGTACTTC.

The V gene is TRBV29-1, the J gene TRBJ1-1; possibly TRBD1 for D (5 bases). The CDR3 loop spans 13 amino acids. With 6 bases removed from V and 0 bases from J, the gap between germline ends came to 11 bases. Germline CDR1 and CDR2: SQVTM and ANQGSEA. CDR3 nucleotide sequence: TGCAGCGTCGGGGGTGGCATGAACACTGAAGCTTTCTTT. This encodes CSVGGGMNTEAFF.

This sequence joins TRBV20-1 and TRBJ1-6; 7 bases are shared with TRBD1. Losses at the gene ends were 0 bases for V and 7 bases for J; bases not matched to a gene: 6. There are 15 residues in the CDR3. Germline assignment: CDR1 DFQATT and CDR2 SNEGSKA (reference sequence). CDR3 DNA sequence: TGCAGTGCTAGAGATCAGACAGGGTCCAATTCACCCCTCCACTTT. Translated, it gives CSARDQTGSNSPLHF.

The CDR3 region is CASSLGGRTNSPLHF. CDR3 DNA: TGTGCCAGCAGCTTAGGGGGCAGGACTAATTCACCCCTCCACTTT. The J gene is TRBJ1-6, the V gene TRBV7-3; TRBD1 is a possible D gene (6 bases). Germline lookup yields CDR1 SGHTA and CDR2 FQGTGA. The V end was cut by 2 bases, the J end by 6 bases, with 11 bases between. CDR3 size: 15 residues.

This clonotype appeared a few times. The chain is built from TRBV20-1 and TRBJ2-7; 7 bases align to TRBD2. Germline V CDR1 and CDR2: DFQATT, SNEGSKA (reference sequence). V lost 3 bases to trimming and J lost 0 bases; unmatched junction nucleotides: 2. This CDR3 has 13 amino acids. In DNA, the CDR3 is TGCAGTGCTAGCACTAGCGACTCCTACGAGCAGTACTTC. It codes for CSASTSDSYEQYF.

The chain is built from TRBV14 and TRBJ2-6; D not certain. Germline CDR1 SGHDN, CDR2 FVKESK. Deletions cut 2 bases from V and 0 bases from J, with 11 bases between. The CDR3 sequence is 17 residues long. CDR3 residues: CASSQWLGLSGANVLTF. CDR3 bases: TGTGCCAGCAGCCAATGGCTGGGCCTCTCTGGGGCCAACGTCCTGACTTTC.

The V call is TRBV29-1, the J call TRBJ2-1; 10 nucleotides line up with TRBD1. The germline V gene has CDR1 SQVTM and CDR2 ANQGSEA. The CDR3 covers 13 residues. The V segment lost 4 bases and the J segment 9 bases; nucleotides outside the gene matches: 6. The CDR3 spells CSVARDRGREQFF. The CDR3 region has the DNA TGCAGCGTTGCCCGGGACAGGGGTCGTGAGCAGTTCTTC.

V and J are TRBV13 and TRBJ2-1; D is unresolved. Trimming removed 3 bases at V and 6 bases at J, with 12 bases between. The CDR3 contains 14 residues. Per the germline V gene, CDR1 is PRHDT and CDR2 is FYEKMQ (reference sequence). The CDR3 coding sequence is TGTGCCAGCAGCTTTTCTCTGGCGCTCAATGAGCAGTTCTTC. Amino acid sequence: CASSFSLALNEQFF. Full variable domain (rest looked up from reference TRBV13 and TRBJ2-1): AAGVIQSPRHLIKEKRETATLKCYPIPRHDTVYWYQQGPGQDPQFLISFYEKMQSDKGSIPDRFSAQQFSDYHSELNMSSLELGDSALYFCASSFSLALNEQFFGPGTRLTVL.

The chain is built from TRBV3-1 and TRBJ2-1; maybe TRBD2 (6 bases). With 0 bases removed from V and 0 bases from J, the gap between germline ends came to 9 bases. This CDR3 spans 16 amino acids. Germline V lookup: CDR1 LGHDT, CDR2 YNNKEL (reference sequence). CDR3 loop: CASSQDLGSSYNEQFF. The CDR3 DNA reads as TGTGCCAGCAGCCAAGATCTCGGGAGCTCCTACAATGAGCAGTTCTTC.

Only a few counts were recorded for this clonotype. The genes are TRBV5-1 and TRBJ2-6; 10 nucleotides agree with TRBD1. V was clipped by 6 bases and J by 1 base; unmatched bases: 4. This CDR3 spans 16 amino acids. Germline V gene sequence: CDR1 SGHRS, CDR2 YFSETQ. The DNA for the CDR3 is TGCGCCAGCACGGGACAGGGGATTTCTGGGGCCAACGTCCTGACTTTC. Its translation: CASTGQGISGANVLTF.

The chain couples TRBV20-1 to TRBJ1-2; perhaps TRBD1 as D (6 bases). V was cut by 1 base and J by 3 bases, with 9 bases left in between. The germline CDR1 and CDR2 sequences are DFQATT and SNEGSKA (reference sequence). The CDR3 contains 13 residues. In nucleotides, the CDR3 is TGCAGTGCTAGAGGGACAGCCGACTATGGCTACACCTTC. Encoded protein: CSARGTADYGYTF.